The rows below give T cell receptor beta chains drawn from one sample of a study of CD8 T cells in ankylosing spondylitis. Via MiXCR, TCRdb re-called the 5' RACE reads, giving one row per CDR3 protein. The sample holds hundreds of thousands of distinct CDR3 sequences, about 11% seen once. The specimen sequenced was blood, either unsorted or a sorted T cell fraction (not recorded which). The receptors stem from a male donor with ankylosing spondylitis. Each CDR3 is given without its conserved first and last residue.

j_call: TRBJ2-2
v_call: TRBV20-1
cdr3_aa: SASGRAQIYTGELF

j_call: TRBJ2-5
v_call: TRBV7-9
cdr3_aa: ASSTTVQETQY

j_call: TRBJ2-7
v_call: TRBV10-3
cdr3_aa: AISESWESYEQY

j_call: TRBJ1-1
v_call: TRBV6-1
cdr3_aa: ASSPPANSGGTSEAF

j_call: TRBJ2-3
v_call: TRBV10-3
cdr3_aa: AISESAYTDTQY

j_call: TRBJ1-5
v_call: TRBV6-5
cdr3_aa: ASSYIGAGVNQPQH

j_call: TRBJ1-1
v_call: TRBV7-9
cdr3_aa: ASSFTGASLAF

j_call: TRBJ2-7
v_call: TRBV6-1
cdr3_aa: ASRRDWGREQY

j_call: TRBJ2-7
v_call: TRBV7-2
cdr3_aa: ASSTRQGTWQY

j_call: TRBJ2-4
v_call: TRBV24-1
cdr3_aa: ATSDPTNIQY